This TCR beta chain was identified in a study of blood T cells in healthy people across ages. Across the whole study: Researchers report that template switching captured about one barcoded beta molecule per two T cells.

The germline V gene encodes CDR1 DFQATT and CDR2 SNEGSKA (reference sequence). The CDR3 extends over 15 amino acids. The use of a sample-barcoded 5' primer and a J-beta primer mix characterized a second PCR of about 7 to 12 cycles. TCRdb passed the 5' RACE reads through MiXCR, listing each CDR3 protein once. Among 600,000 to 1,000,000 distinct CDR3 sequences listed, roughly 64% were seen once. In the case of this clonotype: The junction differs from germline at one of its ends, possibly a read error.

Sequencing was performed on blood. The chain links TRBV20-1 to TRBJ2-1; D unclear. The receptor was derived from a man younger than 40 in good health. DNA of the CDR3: TGCAATGCTAGAGGACCGACTGGTGCCTACAATGAGCAGTTCTTC. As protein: CNARGPTGAYNEQFF.